This T cell receptor beta chain comes out of a study of CD8 T cells in ankylosing spondylitis. This clonotype was picked up a small number of times. Its antigen is not identified. Study-wide results and caveats: In reactive arthritis synovial fluid and blood, some motif variants had been reported before. Relatively rare in peripheral blood, disease-linked clones were also CD8+. Blood of patients with ankylosing spondylitis appeared to be characterized by a TCR beta motif of eight highly homologous variants. Matched ankylosing spondylitis synovial fluid reportedly contained a significantly enriched population of disease-linked clones.

Deletions cut 6 bases from V and 6 bases from J, with 10 bases between. The CDR3 extends over 11 amino acids. The V gene's germline CDR1 is DFQATT and CDR2 SNEGSKA (reference sequence). Library preparation for TCR beta used quantitative 5'-RACE with molecular barcodes. In TCRdb, the 5' RACE reads were re-called with MiXCR into one record per CDR3 protein. The sample yields fewer than 750,000 distinct CDR3 sequences, about 20% seen once. The TCR was taken from a male donor with ankylosing spondylitis. The chain couples TRBV20-1 to TRBJ2-3; maybe TRBD2 (6 bases). Sequenced: blood, either unsorted or a sorted T cell fraction (not recorded which). The CDR3 DNA is TGCAGTGCACGACGGGAGGATACGCAGTATTTT. Protein: CSARREDTQYF.